This TCR beta chain is from a study of blood T cell repertoires in COVID-19. Study background: Whether acute or convalescent, the COVID-19 samples came from the United States, Italy and Spain. T cells, B-cell-depleted T cells, or PBMCs provided the cDNA or gDNA that served as material.

The CDR3 runs 15 residues. Germline CDR1 reads SGHNT; CDR2 reads YYREEE (reference sequence). V was shortened by 0 bases and J by 8 bases, with 14 bases between the two germline ends. In the original workflow: Amplifying reference gene primers gave estimates of nucleated cell counts. Using immunoSEQ multiplex PCR, the repertoire was profiled, and TCRdb retains in-frame clones only, with some absent. V and J calls and clone size are as listed in that table; D and trimming were resolved from the DNA. The sample carries some 94,000 clones, about 71% recorded once. Sequences were obtained from peripheral blood. This TCR came from a woman in her fifties or sixties in a cohort sampled during active or convalescent COVID-19. V is TRBV5-4 and J is TRBJ1-4; D possibly corresponds to TRBD1 (5 bases). The CDR3 spells CASSLGGRSLEKLFF. The CDR3, as DNA: TGTGCCAGCAGCTTGGGGGGCCGTTCGTTGGAAAAACTGTTTTTT.